This TCR beta chain appears in the sequencing data of a study of blood T cell repertoires in COVID-19. TCRdb's copy holds only in-frame clones and misses some; the assay was immunoSEQ multiplex PCR. The repertoire includes 250,000 to 300,000 clones, 75% to 90% of them detected once, and roughly 9% sits in the top ten. The sample consisted of PBMCs or T cells enriched from blood (not recorded which). The sequence came from a man aged 35 to 55 who had recovered from COVID-19.

Here the CDR3 DNA reads TGTGCCTGGGGGAGACAGGGTGATCACGGGGAGCTGTTTTTT. This translates into CAWGRQGDHGELFF. The chain recombines TRBV30 with TRBJ2-2, with 7 positions matching TRBD1. Germline assignment: CDR1 GTSNPN and CDR2 SVGIG (reference sequence). The CDR3 is 14 residues long. V trimming: 5 bases; J trimming: 7 bases; junction bases outside the gene matches: 10. The entire variable domain, with the rest obtained from reference TRBV30 and TRBJ2-2, is as follows: SQTIHQWPATLVQPVGSPLSLECTVEGTSNPNLYWYRQAAGRGLQLLFYSVGIGQISSEVPQNLSASRPQDRQFILSSKKLLLSDSGFYLCAWGRQGDHGELFFGEGSRLTVL.